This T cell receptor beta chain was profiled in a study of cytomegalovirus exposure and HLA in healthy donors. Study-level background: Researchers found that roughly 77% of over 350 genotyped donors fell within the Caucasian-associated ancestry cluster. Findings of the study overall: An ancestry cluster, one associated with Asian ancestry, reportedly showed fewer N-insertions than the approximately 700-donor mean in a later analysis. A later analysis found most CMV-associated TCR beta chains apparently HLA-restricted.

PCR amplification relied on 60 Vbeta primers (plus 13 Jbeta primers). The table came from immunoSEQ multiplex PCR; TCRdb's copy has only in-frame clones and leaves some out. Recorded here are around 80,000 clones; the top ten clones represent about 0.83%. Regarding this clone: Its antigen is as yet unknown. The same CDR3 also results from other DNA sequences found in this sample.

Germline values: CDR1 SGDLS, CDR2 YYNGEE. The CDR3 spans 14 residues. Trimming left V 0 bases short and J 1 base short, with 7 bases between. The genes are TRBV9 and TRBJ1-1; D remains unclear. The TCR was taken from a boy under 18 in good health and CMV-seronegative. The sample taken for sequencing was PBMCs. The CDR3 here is CASSVGTANTEAFF. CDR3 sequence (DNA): TGTGCCAGCAGCGTAGGCACAGCGAACACTGAAGCTTTCTTT.